This T cell receptor beta chain originates from a study of immune evolution from preneoplasia to lung adenocarcinoma. Study-wide points: Normal lung had highest clonality; later lesions appeared denser, more diverse. From normal lung to invasive adenocarcinoma, top clone frequencies appeared to decrease.

This clone was observed once. The antigen remains undetermined. Germline values: CDR1 MGHDK, CDR2 SYGVNS. The germline V and J ends were trimmed by 6 bases and 4 bases, with 15 bases remaining between them. The CDR3 length is 14 residues. Between the mid-2010s and the late 2010s, patients underwent resection in Japan or China. H&E slides confirmed each diagnosis, reviewed by two pathologists independently. The method was immunoSEQ multiplex PCR; TCRdb's version includes in-frame clones alone and lacks a portion of them. The table shows roughly 4,600 clones, with around 80% occurring only once. The genes are TRBV25-1 and TRBJ1-1, with a weak D call TRBD1 (6 bases). This clonotype was obtained from a donor aged 70 or over with lung adenocarcinoma. The sequencing sample was made of FFPE adjacent normal lung tissue. CDR3: CASSTGGRSTEAFF. The CDR3 DNA reads TGTGCCAGCAGCACTGGGGGGCGGAGCACTGAAGCTTTCTTT. Based on the CDR3 plus reference TRBV25-1 and TRBJ1-1, the full variable domain is EADIYQTPRYLVIGTGKKITLECSQTMGHDKMYWYQQDPGMELHLIHYSYGVNSTEKGDLSSESTVSRIRTEHFPLTLESARPSHTSQYLCASSTGGRSTEAFFGQGTRLTVV.